The 10 T cell receptor beta chains below were found in one sample sequenced in a study of CD8 T cells in Susac syndrome. After extraction with the RNeasy kit, 0.5 to 1 ug of the RNA was reverse transcribed using random hexamers. TCRdb reprocessed the immunoSEQ multiplex PCR reads with MiXCR, giving one entry per CDR3 protein. The sample holds under 150,000 distinct CDR3 sequences, approximately 95% seen once. The sequencing sample was made of CD8+ T cells from PBMCs. These receptors originate from a human donor in good health.

This chain links TRBV4-3 with TRBJ2-7; 9 nucleotides match TRBD2. The junction had 6 bases not matched to a gene; V was cut back by 0 bases and J by 6 bases. The V gene's germline CDR1 is LGHNA and CDR2 YSLEER. The CDR3 is 15 amino acids. Here the CDR3 reads CASSQDPGLAGEQYF. DNA for the CDR3: TGCGCCAGCAGCCAAGACCCGGGACTAGCTGGCGAGCAGTACTTC.

This sequence joins TRBV20-1 and TRBJ2-7, with D perhaps given as TRBD1 or TRBD2 (5 bases each). Trimming left V 4 bases short and J 4 bases short, with 23 bases between. CDR1 is DFQATT and CDR2 is SNEGSKA in the germline V gene (reference sequence). This CDR3 is built from 16 residues. CDR3 in amino acids: CSATQVFGTVRYEQYF. The CDR3 nucleotides read TGCAGTGCTACCCAGGTATTTGGGACGGTCCGATACGAGCAGTACTTC.

The gene calls are TRBV29-1 and TRBJ2-7; 10 bases align to TRBD2. CDR1 and CDR2 from the germline V gene are SQVTM and ANQGSEA. CDR3 length: 15 amino acids. V shed 7 bases, J shed 2 bases, and the junction held 11 bases outside the gene matches. CDR3: CSADITSGNAYEQYF. DNA of the CDR3: TGCAGCGCGGATATAACTAGCGGGAACGCCTACGAGCAGTACTTC.

The V call is TRBV7-9, the J call TRBJ1-1, with D uncertain. Per germline, CDR1 SEHNR and CDR2 FQNEAQ (reference sequence). The V gene lost 5 bases and the J gene lost 1 base, with 17 bases spanning the gap. This CDR3 has 16 residues. In DNA form, the CDR3 reads TGTGCCAGCAGCGCTAGGATTGGCGGACCGAACACTGAAGCTTTCTTT. Amino acids: CASSARIGGPNTEAFF.

As DNA, the CDR3 is TGTGCCAGCAGTTTCACCGACAGGTACGAGCAGTACTTC. It is translated as CASSFTDRYEQYF. The rearrangement uses TRBV27 and TRBJ2-7, with a possible D match to TRBD1 (6 bases). CDR3 length: 13 residues. Germline V gene lookup returns CDR1 MNHEY and CDR2 SMNVEV (reference sequence). The ends were cut back, 3 bases at V and 4 bases at J, with 10 bases in the middle.

This clonotype has more than one count but fewer than ten. The chain carries TRBV6-2 or TRBV6-3 and TRBJ2-7; TRBD2 aligns across 12 bases. Germline lookup yields CDR1 MNHEY and CDR2 SVGEGT. The V gene end was trimmed by 8 bases and the J gene end by 2 bases; junction bases not matched to a gene: 1. The CDR3 has 13 amino acids. CDR3 residues: CASRTSGTYEQYF. CDR3 nucleotide sequence: TGTGCCAGCCGGACTAGCGGGACCTACGAGCAGTACTTC.

This clonotype was counted once. CDR3 sequence: CSVVLAGDGDTQYF. In DNA, the CDR3 is TGCAGCGTTGTTCTAGCGGGAGATGGGGATACGCAGTATTTT. This rearrangement joins TRBV29-1 to TRBJ2-3, with 10 bases lining up with TRBD2. Trimming cost V 4 bases and J 6 bases; bases outside gene matches: 7. The germline V gene has CDR1 SQVTM and CDR2 ANQGSEA. This CDR3 is 14 amino acids long.

This clonotype appeared once. The rearrangement links TRBV7-7 to TRBJ2-3, with D unresolved. From germline, CDR1 is SSHAT and CDR2 FNYEAQ (reference sequence). The CDR3 covers 13 residues. Trimming stripped 5 bases from V and 4 bases from J, with 10 bases between. The CDR3 bases are TGTGCCAGCAGCCAAACCATGGCAGATACGCAGTATTTT. Its translation is CASSQTMADTQYF.

V and J are TRBV3-1 and TRBJ2-7; tentatively, D is TRBD1 or TRBD2 (5 bases each). The V end lost 4 bases, the J end lost 4 bases, and 17 bases lay between the germline ends. The germline V gene encodes CDR1 LGHDT and CDR2 YNNKEL (reference sequence). The CDR3 is made up of 15 amino acids. CDR3 sequence: CASSPGTGVGYEQYF. The DNA for the CDR3 is TGTGCCAGCAGCCCCGGGACGGGTGTGGGTTACGAGCAGTACTTC.

The gene calls are TRBV7-2 and TRBJ1-2; 8 nucleotides agree with TRBD1. This CDR3 comprises 11 residues. With V trimmed by 5 bases and J by 7 bases, 0 bases remained unmatched. From germline, CDR1 is SGHTA and CDR2 FQGNSA. CDR3 in amino acids: CASSQGAGYTF. CDR3 nucleotide sequence: TGTGCCAGCAGCCAGGGGGCTGGCTACACCTTC.